The clone carrying this T cell receptor (beta chain) occurred a few times. Its target is not known. These data come from a study of early T cells in non-severe SARS-CoV-2 infection. Overall study: Sequenced material consisted of bulk RNA (from unsorted whole blood), and chains were unpaired.

The CDR3 totals 12 residues. Germline assignment: CDR1 DFQATT and CDR2 SNEGSKA (reference sequence). With 6 bases clipped from V and 7 bases from J, the junction kept 0 bases outside the gene matches. Study-wide points: VDJdb matching, biased toward anti-spike CD8 responses, missed private and CD4 specificities.

Unique molecular identifier tags were affixed to discrete cDNA molecules. TCRdb processed the 5' RACE reads anew with MiXCR; each CDR3 protein has one entry. The table lists 70,000 to 90,000 distinct CDR3 sequences, approximately 15% of them singletons. Sequenced input: whole blood. The chain combines TRBV20-1 with TRBJ1-4, with TRBD1 identical over 12 bases. This sequence originates from an adult who was a healthcare worker with PCR-confirmed SARS-CoV-2 infection or an uninfected control (not recorded which). This chain's CDR3 is CSAGQGAEKLFF. The CDR3 DNA is TGCAGTGCGGGACAGGGGGCTGAAAAACTGTTTTTT.